The clone carrying this T cell receptor beta chain occurred many times. RNA transcripts gave rise to amplified TCR beta CDR3 regions. TCR CDR3 regions were first amplified by RT-PCR with HTBI primers. TCRdb itself ran the multiplex PCR reads through MiXCR, one entry per CDR3 protein. The data hold 300,000 to 450,000 distinct CDR3 sequences, with about 14% observed a single time. These data belong to a study of T cells in Graves' hyperthyroidism and ophthalmopathy. This TCR came from a young woman with Graves' ophthalmopathy. Material: blood.

This chain's CDR3 is CSARDSRQGSYEQYF. CDR3 nucleotides: TGCAGTGCTAGAGATTCCCGCCAAGGCAGCTATGAGCAGTACTTC. The chain couples TRBV20-1 to TRBJ2-7, with D uncertain. Germline V gene sequence: CDR1 DFQATT, CDR2 SNEGSKA (reference sequence). The CDR3 has 15 residues. Trimming stripped 0 bases from V and 7 bases from J, with 19 bases between.